This TCR beta chain was identified in a study of graft-versus-host responses after intestinal transplantation. The overall study: Grafts that recipients had were multivisceral, liver-intestinal, or isolated intestinal transplants. Induction using anti-thymocyte globulin, followed by tacrolimus and steroids for approximately 3 years, was given to all recipients.

With respect to this clone: The antigen remains unidentified.

Germline CDR1 MNHNY, CDR2 SVGAGI (reference sequence). Trimming cost V 6 bases and J 8 bases, with 17 bases left between them. The CDR3 is made up of 14 amino acids. Study-level findings and limits: The highest levels of circulating GvH clones went along with early declines in HvG clones after transplant.

Clones were read by immunoSEQ multiplex PCR, and TCRdb kept only the in-frame ones, dropping some. The sample yields roughly 120,000 clones, just over 90% seen once. This chain links TRBV6-6 with TRBJ2-1, with D possibly being TRBD2 (7 bases). The material sequenced was unstimulated CD4+ T cells sorted from spleen or lymph node cells, taken before intestinal transplant. This receptor was taken from a human donor who received an intestinal transplant. The CDR3 sequence: CASSLTGGHDEQFF. DNA for the CDR3: TGTGCCAGCAGCTTGACGGGGGGCCATGATGAGCAGTTCTTC.